Below, 5 T cell receptor beta chains from the same sample are listed, as sequenced in a study of blood T cell repertoires in COVID-19. The assay was immunoSEQ multiplex PCR, and TCRdb's table has in-frame clones only and misses some. This table has about 170,000 clones, more than 75% appearing once. The sequencing sample was made of peripheral blood. The source of these receptors is a man aged 50-60 years who had recovered from COVID-19.

The CDR3 loop reads CASSPRTSGNTGELFF. The CDR3 DNA reads TGTGCCAGCAGCCCCCGGACTAGCGGAAACACCGGGGAGCTGTTTTTT. This sequence joins TRBV5-4 and TRBJ2-2; TRBD2 matches at 10 bases. The J segment lost 2 bases and the V segment lost 4 bases, leaving 5 bases of the junction unmatched. Germline V gives CDR1 SGHNT, CDR2 YYREEE (reference sequence). CDR3 length equals 16 residues.

The chain is built from TRBV5-1 and TRBJ1-1; no firm D call. V was shortened by 4 bases and J by 1 base, with 17 bases between the two germline ends. Germline V gene data show CDR1 as SGHRS and CDR2 as YFSETQ. The CDR3 is 16 residues long. The CDR3 region has the DNA TGCGCCAGCAGCACGGGAGGTGTCACCCGGAACACTGAAGCTTTCTTT. Protein sequence: CASSTGGVTRNTEAFF.

The rearrangement uses TRBV7-2 and TRBJ2-7, with 8 bases fitting TRBD1. The V gene end was trimmed by 2 bases and the J gene end by 5 bases; junction bases not matched to a gene: 8. The CDR3 has 15 amino acids. Germline CDR1 is SGHTA and CDR2 is FQGNSA. The CDR3 spells CASSLNTGGSNEQYF. CDR3 nucleotides: TGTGCCAGCAGCTTAAATACAGGGGGTAGCAACGAGCAGTACTTC.

The chain has TRBV7-3 and TRBJ1-2, with 10 bases that match TRBD1. V gave up 4 bases and J gave up 6 bases; unmatched junction bases: 5. CDR1 is SGHTA, CDR2 FQGTGA, per germline. CDR3 length: 14 residues. The CDR3 region is CASSSRGTGDGYTF. The CDR3 nucleotides are TGTGCCAGCAGCTCCAGAGGGACAGGGGATGGCTACACCTTC.

This clone was counted once. V is TRBV7-9 and J is TRBJ1-1; 7 positions match TRBD1. The CDR3 runs to 15 residues. Germline V CDR1 and CDR2: SEHNR, FQNEAQ (reference sequence). The V gene end was trimmed by 6 bases and the J gene end by 5 bases; junction bases not matched to a gene: 12. The CDR3 spells CASRDQGVVSTEAFF. The CDR3 nucleotides read TGTGCCAGCAGGGACCAGGGGGTTGTGAGTACTGAAGCTTTCTTT. The full variable domain, rest sourced from reference TRBV7-9 and TRBJ1-1, is DTGVSQNPRHKITKRGQNVTFRCDPISEHNRLYWYRQTLGQGPEFLTYFQNEAQLEKSRLLSDRFSAERPKGSFSTLEIQRTEQGDSAMYLCASRDQGVVSTEAFFGQGTRLTVV.